One and the same sample provided the 26 T cell receptor beta chains below, sequenced in a study of glioma-infiltrating T cells. Using RNA template, CDR3s of TCR alpha and beta were amplified with iRepertoire arm-PCR. TCRdb used MiXCR to reprocess the multiplex PCR reads, holding one entry per CDR3 protein. Of under 200,000 distinct CDR3 sequences listed, approximately 30% are singletons. Sequencing was done on a sample of glioma tissue, nonneoplastic brain tissue, or PBMCs (not recorded which). These receptor sequences come from a human donor with low-grade glioma or glioblastoma, undergoing nonglioma brain surgery, or in good health (not recorded which).

This clonotype showed up many times. The rearrangement joins TRBV20-1 to TRBJ2-7, with TRBD1 matching over 7 bases. Trimming took 2 bases from V and 7 from J; bases not matched to a gene: 11. CDR1 DFQATT and CDR2 SNEGSKA come from the germline V gene (reference sequence). This CDR3 region has 14 residues. CDR3 in DNA: TGCAGTGCTAGACCGGGACAGACTATTGGGGAGCAGTACTTC. It specifies CSARPGQTIGEQYF.

This clonotype appeared many times. V usage is TRBV2 and J usage is TRBJ2-3, with TRBD2 matching 7 bases. There are 14 residues in the CDR3. Germline values: CDR1 SNHLY, CDR2 FYNNEI. J lost 8 bases, V lost 7 bases, and 12 bases had no gene match. The CDR3 DNA reads as TGTGCCAGCATCGATCGGGTCGCGGGAGTTACGCAGTATTTT. Translated, it gives CASIDRVAGVTQYF.

This clonotype was counted many times. This chain joins TRBV20-1 and TRBJ2-1; 9 nucleotides line up with TRBD2. The CDR3 covers 13 residues. V lost 2 bases to trimming and J lost 9 bases; unmatched junction nucleotides: 5. Germline CDR1 is DFQATT and CDR2 is SNEGSKA (reference sequence). CDR3: CSARPGLAGEQFF. Written as DNA, the CDR3 is TGCAGTGCTAGACCGGGACTAGCCGGTGAGCAGTTCTTC.

The rearrangement links TRBV5-1 to TRBJ2-1, with 11 nucleotides matching TRBD2. Germline values: CDR1 SGHRS, CDR2 YFSETQ. This CDR3 is 16 amino acids long. V lost 4 bases to trimming and J lost 6 bases; unmatched junction nucleotides: 9. The CDR3 region has the DNA TGCGCCAGCAGCCCCTCTACTAGCGGGAGTACCAATGAGCAGTTCTTC. Amino acid sequence: CASSPSTSGSTNEQFF.

This clonotype was counted many times. The chain has TRBV7-2 and TRBJ1-5; no reliable D call. Germline V CDR1 and CDR2: SGHTA, FQGNSA. V shed 1 base and J shed 0 bases, with 10 bases lying between them. This CDR3 comprises 16 residues. The CDR3 DNA is TGTGCCAGCAGCTTAGAATTGGGTCGTAGCAATCAGCCCCAGCATTTT. This codes for CASSLELGRSNQPQHF.

This clonotype was found many times. The V and J genes are TRBV27 and TRBJ1-6; no reliable D call. The V end lost 7 bases, the J end lost 7 bases, and 23 bases lay between the germline ends. CDR3 length: 17 amino acids. Germline lookup yields CDR1 MNHEY and CDR2 SMNVEV (reference sequence). The CDR3 spells CASTPLVGSPGNSPLHF. Here the CDR3 DNA reads TGTGCCAGCACCCCCTTGGTCGGATCCCCGGGCAATTCACCCCTCCACTTT.

A word on this clonotype: An end of the junction differs from the germline gene, which may be a read error. The chain couples TRBV6-1 to TRBJ1-2, with D tentatively TRBD1 (6 bases). This CDR3 contains 14 residues. CDR1 and CDR2 from the germline V gene are MNHNS and SASEGT. The CDR3 sequence is CVSNAGQLNYGYTF. The CDR3 DNA is TGTGTCAGCAATGCCGGACAGCTCAACTATGGCTACACCTTC.

Concerning this clonotype: Germline is not matched at one junction end, which may reflect a read error. The V call is TRBV4-1, the J call TRBJ2-3; D is uncertain. The CDR3 spans 11 residues. The germline V gene encodes CDR1 MGHRA and CDR2 YSYEKL. The CDR3 DNA reads TGCGCCAGCGGCCACACAGATACGCAGTATTTC. Its translation is CASGHTDTQYF.

The chain couples TRBV29-1 to TRBJ1-1; 7 nucleotides line up with TRBD1. The CDR3 is 13 amino acids. Trimming at V came to 6 bases and at J to 8 bases, leaving 12 bases not matched to a gene. Germline CDR1 and CDR2: SQVTM and ANQGSEA. The CDR3 coding sequence is TGCAGCGTAGCCGGGACAGCGGCCCCAGAAGCTTTCTTT. Amino acid sequence: CSVAGTAAPEAFF.

This clonotype was seen many times. This chain connects TRBV28 to TRBJ1-3; D not resolved. The CDR3 covers 16 residues. Germline CDR1 and CDR2: MDHEN and SYDVKM. V lost 9 bases, J lost 4 bases, and 22 bases lay in between. The CDR3 here is CASSNSPQGRGNTIYF. CDR3 bases: TGTGCCAGTTCCAATTCCCCCCAAGGCAGGGGAAACACCATATATTTT.

The chain employs TRBV25-1 and TRBJ2-1, with TRBD2 as a possible D gene (5 bases). Germline CDR1 is MGHDK and CDR2 is SYGVNS. The CDR3 loop spans 13 amino acids. With 10 bases removed from V and 4 bases from J, the gap between germline ends came to 14 bases. The CDR3 sequence: CAISLWEYNEQFF. The CDR3 nucleotides read TGTGCCATCTCTCTCTGGGAGTACAATGAGCAGTTCTTC.

This chain joins TRBV5-6 and TRBJ2-1; 8 bases align to TRBD1. V was clipped by 5 bases and J by 2 bases; unmatched bases: 9. Per germline, CDR1 SGHDT and CDR2 YYEEEE. The CDR3 consists of 16 residues. The CDR3 sequence is CASSIIRQGTYNEQFF. DNA of the CDR3: TGTGCCAGCAGTATTATCCGACAGGGGACCTACAATGAGCAGTTCTTC. The variable domain in full, completed from reference TRBV5-6 and TRBJ2-1, reads DAGVTQSPTHLIKTRGQQVTLRCSPKSGHDTVSWYQQALGQGPQFIFQYYEEEERQRGNFPDRFSGHQFPNYSSELNVNALLLGDSALYLCASSIIRQGTYNEQFFGPGTRLTVL.

This clonotype was recorded at least ten times. The CDR3 nucleotides are TGTGCCAGCAGTTTGCTGACCCACAATGAGCAGTTCTTC. It encodes CASSLLTHNEQFF. This chain uses TRBV27 with TRBJ2-1; unclear D gene. Trimming removed 3 bases at V and 5 bases at J, with 8 bases between. Germline CDR1 is MNHEY and CDR2 is SMNVEV (reference sequence). CDR3 length equals 13 residues.

This clonotype was picked up many times. The rearrangement links TRBV18 to TRBJ1-1; a weak D match, TRBD1 (5 bases). This CDR3 contains 17 residues. The germline V gene has CDR1 KGHSH and CDR2 LQKENI. The V and J ends lost 0 bases and 3 bases respectively, with 17 bases between them. The CDR3 spells CASSPPNRGARDTEAFF. For the CDR3, the DNA is TGTGCCAGCTCACCACCGAACCGGGGCGCAAGGGACACTGAAGCTTTCTTT.

This clonotype was seen ten or more times. In nucleotides, the CDR3 is TGCAGTGCTGAAGACAGGGCGAATGAAAAACTGTTTTTT. As protein: CSAEDRANEKLFF. The V call is TRBV20-1, the J call TRBJ1-4, with 7 bases matching TRBD1. The CDR3 is made up of 13 amino acids. The trim removed 5 bases at V and 5 bases at J, leaving 5 bases unmatched. Germline CDR1 and CDR2: DFQATT and SNEGSKA (reference sequence).

This clonotype came up many times. The chain uses TRBV28 and TRBJ1-4, with D possibly being TRBD1 (5 bases). V was cut by 5 bases and J by 7 bases, with 14 bases left in between. The germline CDR1 and CDR2 sequences are MDHEN and SYDVKM. The CDR3 runs 14 residues. The CDR3: CASSPDWRGEKLFF. The CDR3 DNA sequence: TGTGCCAGCAGTCCGGACTGGAGGGGTGAAAAACTGTTTTTT.

This clonotype was counted only a few times. The genes are TRBV19 and TRBJ2-7; possibly TRBD2 for D (6 bases). The CDR3 covers 15 residues. The V end was cut by 10 bases, the J end by 4 bases, with 23 bases between. Germline CDR1 LNHDA, CDR2 SQIVND (reference sequence). In DNA, the CDR3 is TGTGCCACCTCCCCGTGGGGAGGTCACCTATACGAGCAGTACTTC. Translation gives CATSPWGGHLYEQYF.

The chain recombines TRBV29-1 with TRBJ1-2, with 8 bases fitting TRBD1. CDR1 is SQVTM, CDR2 ANQGSEA, per germline. This CDR3 contains 12 residues. For the CDR3, the DNA is TGCATAGGACAGGGTGTAAAATATGGCTACACCTTC. Its protein is CIGQGVKYGYTF.

As to this clonotype: A single base separates this from a much larger clone, so it may be a read error. This chain connects TRBV5-4 to TRBJ1-6; D may be TRBD1 (6 bases). The V and J ends lost 5 bases and 5 bases respectively, with 11 bases between them. CDR1 is SGHNT and CDR2 is YYREEE in the germline V gene (reference sequence). This CDR3 is built from 14 residues. The CDR3 sequence: CASRGWDNNSPLHF. In DNA form, the CDR3 reads TGTGCCAGCAGGGGCTGGGACAATAATTCACCCCTCCACTTT. Together with reference TRBV5-4 and TRBJ1-6, the CDR3 gives the full variable domain: ETGVTQSPTHLIKTRGQQVTLRCSSQSGHNTVSWYQQALGQGPQFIFQYYREEENGRGNFPPRFSGLQFPNYSSELNVNALELDDSALYLCASRGWDNNSPLHFGNGTRLTVT.

CDR3 bases: TGCCTCCCCCGGGACAGGGGCCGCTACGAGCAGTACTTC. Protein sequence: CLPRDRGRYEQYF. The V and J genes are TRBV20-1 and TRBJ2-7, with TRBD1 matching over 10 bases. The length of the CDR3 is 13 residues. Germline values: CDR1 DFQATT, CDR2 SNEGSKA (reference sequence).

The chain couples TRBV29-1 to TRBJ2-3; D gene unclear. The V gene lost 3 bases and the J gene lost 3 bases, with 19 bases spanning the gap. Germline CDR1 and CDR2: SQVTM and ANQGSEA. The CDR3 has 16 residues. The CDR3 DNA follows: TGCAGCGTTGATCGGGTTATGGAGTTGGATACAGATACGCAGTATTTT. It specifies CSVDRVMELDTDTQYF.

This clonotype was counted between two and nine times. CDR3 protein: CASSLADPSGRLKTQYF. CDR3 DNA sequence: TGTGCCAGCAGCTTAGCGGACCCTAGCGGGAGGTTAAAGACCCAGTACTTC. This chain connects TRBV7-9 to TRBJ2-5; 11 bases are a match to TRBD2. The germline CDR1 and CDR2 sequences are SEHNR and FQNEAQ (reference sequence). This CDR3 spans 17 amino acids. Losses at the gene ends were 0 bases for V and 6 bases for J; bases not matched to a gene: 9.

This chain links TRBV11-1 with TRBJ2-4, with D tentatively TRBD1 (5 bases). Trimming pared 1 base from V and 2 bases from J, leaving 9 bases between. The CDR3 totals 15 residues. The V gene's germline CDR1 is SGHAT and CDR2 FQDESV (reference sequence). CDR3 DNA: TGTGCCAGCAGCTTAGTAAGGGGCACCAAAAACATTCAGTACTTC. Translated: CASSLVRGTKNIQYF.

This clonotype was picked up a small number of times. V and J are TRBV5-6 and TRBJ1-6, with D tentatively TRBD1 (5 bases). Trimming took off 0 bases at V and 6 bases at J, with 7 bases between the two ends. The CDR3 has 14 residues. Germline CDR1 and CDR2: SGHDT and YYEEEE. The CDR3 is CASSLVGGNSPLHF. As DNA, the CDR3 is TGTGCCAGCAGCTTGGTGGGGGGTAATTCACCCCTCCACTTT.

This clonotype has ten or more counts. The chain joins TRBV24-1 to TRBJ2-5; D remains unclear. Germline V gene lookup returns CDR1 KGHDR and CDR2 SFDVKD. This CDR3 has 10 residues. Trimming removed 11 bases at V and 5 bases at J, with 8 bases between. The CDR3 protein is CASLKETQYF. The DNA for the CDR3 is TGTGCCAGTCTTAAGGAGACCCAGTACTTC.

This clonotype has at least ten counts. The rearrangement uses TRBV11-1 and TRBJ1-2; tentative D call: TRBD1 (5 bases). CDR3 length equals 14 residues. Germline loops: CDR1 SGHAT, CDR2 FQDESV (reference sequence). The V and J ends lost 0 bases and 9 bases respectively, with 14 bases between them. CDR3 in amino acids: CASSLAGQGRSYTF. The CDR3, as DNA: TGTGCCAGCAGCTTAGCTGGTCAGGGAAGGAGCTACACCTTC.